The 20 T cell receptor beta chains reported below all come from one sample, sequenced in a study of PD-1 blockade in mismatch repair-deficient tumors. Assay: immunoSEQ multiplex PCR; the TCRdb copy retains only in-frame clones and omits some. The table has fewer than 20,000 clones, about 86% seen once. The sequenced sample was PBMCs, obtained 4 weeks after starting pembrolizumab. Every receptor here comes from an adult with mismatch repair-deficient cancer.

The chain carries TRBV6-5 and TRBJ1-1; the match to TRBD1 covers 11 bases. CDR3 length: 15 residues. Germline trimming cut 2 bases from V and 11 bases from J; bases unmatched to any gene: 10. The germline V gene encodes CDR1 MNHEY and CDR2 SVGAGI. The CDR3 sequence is CASSYGGTDRGHAFF. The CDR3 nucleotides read TGTGCCAGCAGTTACGGCGGCACGGACAGGGGGCACGCTTTCTTT.

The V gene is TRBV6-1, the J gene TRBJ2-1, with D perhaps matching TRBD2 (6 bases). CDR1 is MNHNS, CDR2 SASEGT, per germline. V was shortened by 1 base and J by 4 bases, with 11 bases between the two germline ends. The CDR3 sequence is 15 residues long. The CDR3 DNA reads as TGTGCCAGCAGTGAAGGGACTAACTTATACAATGAGCAGTTCTTC. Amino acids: CASSEGTNLYNEQFF.

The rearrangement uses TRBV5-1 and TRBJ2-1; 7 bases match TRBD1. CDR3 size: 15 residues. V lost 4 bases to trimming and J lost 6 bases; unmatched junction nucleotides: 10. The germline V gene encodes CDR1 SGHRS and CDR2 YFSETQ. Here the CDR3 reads CASSVAGTVPNEQFF. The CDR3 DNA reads TGCGCCAGCAGCGTAGCCGGGACAGTACCCAATGAGCAGTTCTTC.

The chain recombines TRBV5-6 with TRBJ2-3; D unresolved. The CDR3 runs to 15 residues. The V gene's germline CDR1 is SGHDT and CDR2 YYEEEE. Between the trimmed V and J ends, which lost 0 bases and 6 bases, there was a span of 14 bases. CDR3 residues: CASSLDRGTKDTQYF. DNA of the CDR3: TGTGCCAGCAGCTTGGACCGCGGTACAAAGGATACGCAGTATTTT.

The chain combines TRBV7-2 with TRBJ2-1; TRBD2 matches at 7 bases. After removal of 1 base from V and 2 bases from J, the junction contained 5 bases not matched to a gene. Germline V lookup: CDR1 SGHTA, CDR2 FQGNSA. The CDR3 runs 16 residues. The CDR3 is CASSLVGEGTYNEQFF. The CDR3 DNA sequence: TGTGCCAGCAGCTTAGTTGGGGAGGGCACCTACAATGAGCAGTTCTTC.

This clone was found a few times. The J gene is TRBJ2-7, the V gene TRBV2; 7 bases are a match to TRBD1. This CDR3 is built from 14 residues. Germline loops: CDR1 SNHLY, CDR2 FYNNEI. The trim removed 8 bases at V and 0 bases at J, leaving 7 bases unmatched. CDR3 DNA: TGTGCCAGCGCTCAGGACAGGAGCTCCTACGAGCAGTACTTC. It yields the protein CASAQDRSSYEQYF.

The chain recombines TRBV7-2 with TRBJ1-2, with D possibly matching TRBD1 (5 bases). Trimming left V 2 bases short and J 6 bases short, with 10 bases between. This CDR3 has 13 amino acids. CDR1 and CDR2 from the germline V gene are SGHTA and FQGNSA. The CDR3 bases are TGTGCCAGCAGCTTAAGCAGGGTCAATGGCTACACCTTC. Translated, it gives CASSLSRVNGYTF.

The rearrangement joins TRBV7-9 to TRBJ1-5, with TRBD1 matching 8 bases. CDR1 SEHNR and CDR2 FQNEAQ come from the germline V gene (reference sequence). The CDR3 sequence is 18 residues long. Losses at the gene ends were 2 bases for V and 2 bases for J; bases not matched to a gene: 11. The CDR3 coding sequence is TGTGCCAGCAGCTTAACCGGGACAGGCAAACGGGGCAATCAGCCCCAGCATTTT. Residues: CASSLTGTGKRGNQPQHF.

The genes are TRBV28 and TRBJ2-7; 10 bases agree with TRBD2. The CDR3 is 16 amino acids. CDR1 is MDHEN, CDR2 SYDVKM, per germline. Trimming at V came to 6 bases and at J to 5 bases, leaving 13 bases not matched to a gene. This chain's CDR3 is CASSRGGAGGKDEQYF. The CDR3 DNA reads TGTGCCAGCAGCCGGGGTGGAGCGGGAGGGAAGGACGAGCAGTACTTC.

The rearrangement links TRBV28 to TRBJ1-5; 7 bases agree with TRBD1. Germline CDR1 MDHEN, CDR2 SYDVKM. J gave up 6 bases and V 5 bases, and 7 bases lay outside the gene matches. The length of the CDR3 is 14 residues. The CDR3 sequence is CASSGSQGTQPQHF. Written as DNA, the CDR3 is TGTGCCAGCAGTGGCTCACAGGGGACTCAGCCCCAGCATTTT.

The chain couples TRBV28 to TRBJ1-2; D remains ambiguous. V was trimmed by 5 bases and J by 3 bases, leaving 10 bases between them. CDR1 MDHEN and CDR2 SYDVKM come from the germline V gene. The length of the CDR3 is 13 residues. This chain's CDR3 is CASSAVVDYGYTF. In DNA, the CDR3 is TGTGCCAGCAGTGCGGTTGTGGACTATGGCTACACCTTC.

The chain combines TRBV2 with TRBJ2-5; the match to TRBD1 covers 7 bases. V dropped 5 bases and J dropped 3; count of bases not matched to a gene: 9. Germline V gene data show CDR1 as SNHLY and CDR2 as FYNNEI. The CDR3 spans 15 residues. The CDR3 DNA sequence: TGTGCCAGCAGTAATAGGGACAGTAAGGAAGAGACCCAGTACTTC. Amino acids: CASSNRDSKEETQYF.

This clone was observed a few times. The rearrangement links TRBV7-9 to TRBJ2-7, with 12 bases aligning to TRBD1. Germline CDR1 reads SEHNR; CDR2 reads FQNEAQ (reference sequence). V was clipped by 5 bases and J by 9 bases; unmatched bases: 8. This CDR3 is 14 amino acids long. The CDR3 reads CASSGGTGGVVQYF. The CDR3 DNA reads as TGTGCCAGCAGCGGAGGGACAGGGGGCGTTGTGCAGTACTTC.

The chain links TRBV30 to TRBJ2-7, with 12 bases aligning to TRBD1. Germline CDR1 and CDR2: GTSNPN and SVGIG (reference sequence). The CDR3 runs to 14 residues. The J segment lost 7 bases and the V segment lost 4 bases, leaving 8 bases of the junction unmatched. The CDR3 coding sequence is TGTGCCTGGATGACCGGGACAGGGGGCGAAGAGCAGTACTTC. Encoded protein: CAWMTGTGGEEQYF.

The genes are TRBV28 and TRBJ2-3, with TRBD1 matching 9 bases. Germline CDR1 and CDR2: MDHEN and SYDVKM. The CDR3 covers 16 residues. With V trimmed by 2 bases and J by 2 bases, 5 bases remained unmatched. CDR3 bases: TGTGCCAGCAGTTTAAGGGGGGACAGGGACACAGATACGCAGTATTTT. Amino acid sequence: CASSLRGDRDTDTQYF.

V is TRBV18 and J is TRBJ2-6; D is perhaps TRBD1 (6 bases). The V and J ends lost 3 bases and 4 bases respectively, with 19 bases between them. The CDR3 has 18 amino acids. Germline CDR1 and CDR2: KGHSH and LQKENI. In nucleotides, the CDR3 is TGTGCCAGCTCACCCGCGTTCAGGGGATCGGCAGGGGCCAACGTCCTGACTTTC. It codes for CASSPAFRGSAGANVLTF.

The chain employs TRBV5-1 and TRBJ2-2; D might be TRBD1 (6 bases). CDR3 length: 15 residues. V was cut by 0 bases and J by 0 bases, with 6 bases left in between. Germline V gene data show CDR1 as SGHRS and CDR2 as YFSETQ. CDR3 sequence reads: CASSLDRANTGELFF. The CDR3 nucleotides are TGCGCCAGCAGCTTGGACAGGGCGAACACCGGGGAGCTGTTTTTT.

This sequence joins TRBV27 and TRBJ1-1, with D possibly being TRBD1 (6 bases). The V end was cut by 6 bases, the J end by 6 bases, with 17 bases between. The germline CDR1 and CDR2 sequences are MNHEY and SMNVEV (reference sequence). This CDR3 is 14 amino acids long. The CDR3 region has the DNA TGTGCCAGCAGCGACGACAGGTTAGTCGCTGAAGCTTTCTTT. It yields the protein CASSDDRLVAEAFF.

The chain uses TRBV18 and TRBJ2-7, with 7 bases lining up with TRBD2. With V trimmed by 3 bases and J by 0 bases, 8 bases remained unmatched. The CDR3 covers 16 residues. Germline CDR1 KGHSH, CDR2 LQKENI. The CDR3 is CASSPPLGGSSYEQYF. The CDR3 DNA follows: TGTGCCAGCTCACCCCCCTTGGGGGGGAGCTCCTACGAGCAGTACTTC.

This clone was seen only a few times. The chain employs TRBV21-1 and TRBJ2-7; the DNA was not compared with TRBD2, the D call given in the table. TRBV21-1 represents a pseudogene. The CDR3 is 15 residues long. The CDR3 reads CASSIRTSGGYEQYF. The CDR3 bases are TGTGCCAGCAGCATACGGACTAGCGGAGGCTACGAGCAGTACTTC.